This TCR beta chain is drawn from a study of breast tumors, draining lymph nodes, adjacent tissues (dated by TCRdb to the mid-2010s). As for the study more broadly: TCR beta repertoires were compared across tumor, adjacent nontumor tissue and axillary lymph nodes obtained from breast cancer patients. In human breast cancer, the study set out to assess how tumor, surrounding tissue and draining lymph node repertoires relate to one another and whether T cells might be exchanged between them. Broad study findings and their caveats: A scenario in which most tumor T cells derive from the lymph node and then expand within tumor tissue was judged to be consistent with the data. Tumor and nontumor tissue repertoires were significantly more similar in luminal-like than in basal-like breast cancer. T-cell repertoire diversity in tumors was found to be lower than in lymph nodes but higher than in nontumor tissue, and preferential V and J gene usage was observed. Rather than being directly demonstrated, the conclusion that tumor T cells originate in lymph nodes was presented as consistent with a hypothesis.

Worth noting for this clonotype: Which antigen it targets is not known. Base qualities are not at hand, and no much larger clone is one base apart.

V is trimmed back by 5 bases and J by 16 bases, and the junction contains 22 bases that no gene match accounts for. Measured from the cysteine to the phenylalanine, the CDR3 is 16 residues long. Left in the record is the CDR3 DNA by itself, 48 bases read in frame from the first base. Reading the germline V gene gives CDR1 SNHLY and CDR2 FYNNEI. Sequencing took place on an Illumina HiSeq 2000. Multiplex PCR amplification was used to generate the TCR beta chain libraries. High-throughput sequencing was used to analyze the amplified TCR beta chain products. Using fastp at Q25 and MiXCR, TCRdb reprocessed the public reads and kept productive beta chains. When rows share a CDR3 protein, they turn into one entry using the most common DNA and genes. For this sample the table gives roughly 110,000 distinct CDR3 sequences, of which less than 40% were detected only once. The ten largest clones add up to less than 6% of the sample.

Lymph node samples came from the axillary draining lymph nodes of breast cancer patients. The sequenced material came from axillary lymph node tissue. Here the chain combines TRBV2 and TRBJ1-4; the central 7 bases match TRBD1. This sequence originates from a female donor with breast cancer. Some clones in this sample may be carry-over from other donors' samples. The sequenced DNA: TGTGCCAGCAGTACAAGGACAGGCGCGTTTAATGAAAAGCCGTTTTTT. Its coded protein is CASSTRTGAFNEKPFF.